This T cell receptor (beta chain) derives from a study of cytomegalovirus exposure and HLA in healthy donors. Concerning this clone itself: The target antigen is unknown.

PCR employed 60 Vbeta and 13 Jbeta primers. Data came from immunoSEQ multiplex PCR; TCRdb stores just in-frame clones and leaves some out. The table lists about 190,000 clones, more than 65% of them singletons, with approximately 3.6% in the top ten. Study conclusions and caveats: For most TCR beta V segments, an earlier analysis put the productive rate at about 90% or about 30% of the time. Accurate prediction of HLA-A and HLA-B alleles (for most subjects) was reportedly achieved from TCR beta sequences. Most TCR sequences were uncommon, yet certain public TCRs appeared in many donors. Cytomegalovirus association was assigned to more than 150 TCR beta chains.

V lost 5 bases to trimming and J lost 5 bases, with 18 bases between them. Germline V gene lookup returns CDR1 LNHDA and CDR2 SQIVND (reference sequence). The CDR3 runs 15 residues. The chain couples TRBV19 to TRBJ2-5, with a possible D match to TRBD2 (5 bases). This clonotype originated in a middle-aged man in good health and CMV-seropositive. Input material: PBMCs. In nucleotides, the CDR3 is TGTGCCAGTAGTCGATCCGGGTGGACTGGGGAGACCCAGTACTTC. It codes for CASSRSGWTGETQYF.